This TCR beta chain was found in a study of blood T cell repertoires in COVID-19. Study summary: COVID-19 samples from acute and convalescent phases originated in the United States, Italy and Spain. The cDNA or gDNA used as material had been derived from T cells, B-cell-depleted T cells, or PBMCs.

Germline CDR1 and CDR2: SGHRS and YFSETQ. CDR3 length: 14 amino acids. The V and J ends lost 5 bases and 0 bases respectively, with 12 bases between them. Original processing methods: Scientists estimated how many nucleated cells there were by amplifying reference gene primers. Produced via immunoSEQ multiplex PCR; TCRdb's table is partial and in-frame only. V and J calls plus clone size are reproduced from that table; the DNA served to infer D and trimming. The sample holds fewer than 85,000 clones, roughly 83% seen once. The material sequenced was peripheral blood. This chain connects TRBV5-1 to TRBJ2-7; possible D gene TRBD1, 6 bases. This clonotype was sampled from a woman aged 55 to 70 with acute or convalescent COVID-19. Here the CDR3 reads CASRRGHLSYEQYF. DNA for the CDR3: TGCGCCAGCAGACGGGGACATCTCTCCTACGAGCAGTACTTC. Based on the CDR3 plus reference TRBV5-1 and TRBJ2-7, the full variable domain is KAGVTQTPRYLIKTRGQQVTLSCSPISGHRSVSWYQQTPGQGLQFLFEYFSETQRNKGNFPGRFSGRQFSNSRSEMNVSTLELGDSALYLCASRRGHLSYEQYFGPGTRLTVT.